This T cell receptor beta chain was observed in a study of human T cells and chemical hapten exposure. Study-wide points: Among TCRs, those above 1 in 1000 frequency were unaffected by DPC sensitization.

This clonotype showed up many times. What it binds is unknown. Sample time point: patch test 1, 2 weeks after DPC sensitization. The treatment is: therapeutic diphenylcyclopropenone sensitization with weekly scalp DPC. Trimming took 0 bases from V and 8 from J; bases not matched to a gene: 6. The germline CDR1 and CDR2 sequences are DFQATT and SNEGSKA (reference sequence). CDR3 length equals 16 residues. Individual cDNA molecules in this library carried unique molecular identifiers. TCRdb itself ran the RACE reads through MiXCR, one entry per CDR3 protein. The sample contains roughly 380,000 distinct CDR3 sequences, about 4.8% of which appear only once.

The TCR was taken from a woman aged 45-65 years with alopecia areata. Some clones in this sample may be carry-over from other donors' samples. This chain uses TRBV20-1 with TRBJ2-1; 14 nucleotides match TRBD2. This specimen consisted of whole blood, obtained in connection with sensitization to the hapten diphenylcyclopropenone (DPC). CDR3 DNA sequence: TGCAGTGCTAGAGATCCGACTAGCGGGAGGGGCGATGAGCAGTTCTTC. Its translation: CSARDPTSGRGDEQFF.